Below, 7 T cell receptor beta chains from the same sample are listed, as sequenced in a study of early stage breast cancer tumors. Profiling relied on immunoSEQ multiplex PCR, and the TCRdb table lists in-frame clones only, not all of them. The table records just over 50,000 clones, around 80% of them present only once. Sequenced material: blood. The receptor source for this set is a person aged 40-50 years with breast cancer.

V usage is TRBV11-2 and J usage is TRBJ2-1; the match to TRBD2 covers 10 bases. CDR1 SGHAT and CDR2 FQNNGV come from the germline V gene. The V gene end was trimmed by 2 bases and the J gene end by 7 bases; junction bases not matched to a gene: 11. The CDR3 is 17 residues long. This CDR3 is CASSLIGLAGVGNEQFF. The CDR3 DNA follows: TGTGCCAGCAGCTTAATCGGTCTAGCGGGAGTTGGTAATGAGCAGTTCTTC.

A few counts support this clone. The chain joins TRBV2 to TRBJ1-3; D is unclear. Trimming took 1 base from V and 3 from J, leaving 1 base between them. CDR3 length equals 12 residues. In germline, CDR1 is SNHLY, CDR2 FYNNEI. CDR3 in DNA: TGTGCCAGCAGTGAAGATGGAAACACCATATATTTT. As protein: CASSEDGNTIYF.

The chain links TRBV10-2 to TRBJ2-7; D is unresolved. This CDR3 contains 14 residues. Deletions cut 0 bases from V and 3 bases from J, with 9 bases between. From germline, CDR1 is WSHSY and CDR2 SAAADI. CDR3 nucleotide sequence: TGCGCCAGCAGTGAGTCCAGCGACCACTACGAGCAGTACTTC. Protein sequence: CASSESSDHYEQYF.

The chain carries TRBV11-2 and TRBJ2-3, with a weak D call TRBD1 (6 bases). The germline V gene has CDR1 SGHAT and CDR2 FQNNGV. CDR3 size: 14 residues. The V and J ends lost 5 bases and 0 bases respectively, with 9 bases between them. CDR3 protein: CASSAQGSTDTQYF. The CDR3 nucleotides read TGTGCCAGCAGCGCACAGGGTAGCACAGATACGCAGTATTTT. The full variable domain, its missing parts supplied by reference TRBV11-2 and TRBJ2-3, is EAGVAQSPRYKIIEKRQSVAFWCNPISGHATLYWYQQILGQGPKLLIQFQNNGVVDDSQLPKDRFSAERLKGVDSTLKIQPAKLEDSAVYLCASSAQGSTDTQYFGPGTRLTVL.

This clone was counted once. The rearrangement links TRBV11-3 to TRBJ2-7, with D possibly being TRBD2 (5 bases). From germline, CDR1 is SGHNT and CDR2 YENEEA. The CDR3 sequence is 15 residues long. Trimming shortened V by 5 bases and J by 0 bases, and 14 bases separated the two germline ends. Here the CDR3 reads CASSRRPGYSYEQYF. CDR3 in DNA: TGTGCCAGCAGCAGACGTCCGGGATACTCCTACGAGCAGTACTTC. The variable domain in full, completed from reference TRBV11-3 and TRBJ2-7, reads EAGVVQSPRYKIIEKKQPVAFWCNPISGHNTLYWYLQNLGQGPELLIRYENEEAVDDSQLPKDRFSAERLKGVDSTLKIQPAELGDSAVYLCASSRRPGYSYEQYFGPGTRLTVT.

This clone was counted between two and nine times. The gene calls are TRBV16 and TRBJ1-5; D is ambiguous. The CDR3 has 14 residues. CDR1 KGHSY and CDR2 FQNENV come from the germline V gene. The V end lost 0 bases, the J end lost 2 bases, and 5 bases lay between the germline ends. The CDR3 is CASSQSGGNQPQHF. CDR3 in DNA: TGTGCCAGCAGCCAATCGGGAGGCAATCAGCCCCAGCATTTT. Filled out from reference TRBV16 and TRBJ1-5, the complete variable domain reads GEEVAQTPKHLVRGEGQKAKLYCAPIKGHSYVFWYQQVLKNEFKFLISFQNENVFDETGMPKERFSAKCLPNSPCSLEIQATKLEDSAVYFCASSQSGGNQPQHFGDGTRLSIL.

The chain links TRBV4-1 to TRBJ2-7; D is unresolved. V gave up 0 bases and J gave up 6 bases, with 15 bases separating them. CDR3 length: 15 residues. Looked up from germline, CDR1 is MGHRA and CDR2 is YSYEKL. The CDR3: CASSQDPWTSLEQYF. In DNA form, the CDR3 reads TGCGCCAGCAGCCAAGATCCCTGGACCAGTCTCGAGCAGTACTTC.